The T cell receptor beta chain described here comes from a study of Ad26.COV2.S vaccination and SARS-CoV-2 variants. Overall study results and limits: Comparable non-spike TCR breadth was observed in vaccine and placebo recipients. Reportedly, after vaccination the spike-specific CD8+ and CD4+ T cell responses displayed substantial breadth. Overall T cell responses may have been underestimated by the analyses of TCR breadth and depth.

The data were produced by immunoSEQ multiplex PCR, yet TCRdb's version contains in-frame clones alone and is incomplete. The data show 180,000 or so clones, around nine tenths seen once. CDR1 is GTSNPN and CDR2 is SVGIG in the germline V gene (reference sequence). This CDR3 comprises 14 residues. V was clipped by 5 bases and J by 5 bases; unmatched bases: 8. Concerning this clone: Its specificity is unknown.

Sequenced material: peripheral blood, taken after recovery from COVID-19. The sequence was obtained from a human donor who had recovered from COVID-19. V and J are TRBV30 and TRBJ2-1, with 8 bases fitting TRBD2. CDR3 residues: CAWDLIAGNNEQFF. The CDR3 DNA follows: TGTGCCTGGGACCTGATAGCGGGAAACAATGAGCAGTTCTTC.